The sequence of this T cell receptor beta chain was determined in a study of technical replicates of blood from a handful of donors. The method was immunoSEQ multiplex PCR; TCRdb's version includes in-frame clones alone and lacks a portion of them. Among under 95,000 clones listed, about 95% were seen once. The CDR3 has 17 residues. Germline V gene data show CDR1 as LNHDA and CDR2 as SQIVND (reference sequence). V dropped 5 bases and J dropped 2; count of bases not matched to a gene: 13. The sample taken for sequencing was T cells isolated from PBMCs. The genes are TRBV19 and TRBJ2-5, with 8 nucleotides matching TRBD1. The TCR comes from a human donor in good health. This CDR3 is CASSATGVVDIQETQYF. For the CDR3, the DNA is TGTGCCAGTAGTGCGACAGGGGTCGTAGACATACAAGAGACCCAGTACTTC.